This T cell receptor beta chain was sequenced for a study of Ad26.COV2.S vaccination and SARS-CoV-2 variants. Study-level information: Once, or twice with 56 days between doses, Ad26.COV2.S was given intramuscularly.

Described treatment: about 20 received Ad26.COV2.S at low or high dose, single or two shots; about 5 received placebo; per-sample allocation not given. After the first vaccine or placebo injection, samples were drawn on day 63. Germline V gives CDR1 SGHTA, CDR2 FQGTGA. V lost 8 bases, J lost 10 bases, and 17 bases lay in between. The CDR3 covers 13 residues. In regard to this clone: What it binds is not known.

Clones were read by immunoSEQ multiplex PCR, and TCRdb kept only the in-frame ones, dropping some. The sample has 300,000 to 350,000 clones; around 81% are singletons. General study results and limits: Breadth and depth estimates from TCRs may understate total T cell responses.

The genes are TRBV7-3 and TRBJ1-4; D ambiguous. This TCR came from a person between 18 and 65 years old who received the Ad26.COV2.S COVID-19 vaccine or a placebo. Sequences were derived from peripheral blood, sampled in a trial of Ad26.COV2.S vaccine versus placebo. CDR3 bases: TGTGCCAGCGCCGCAAGCACGGGATCAAAACTGTTTTTT. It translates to CASAASTGSKLFF.